This T cell receptor (beta chain) is from a study of T-cell reconstitution after alpha-beta-depleted transplantation in children. Whole-study results and caveats: Counts and diversity of T cells one year after transplant came mostly from newly produced T cells. Expanded graft clones, several hundred of them, were reportedly the source of alpha-beta T cells about two months after transplant. Surviving recipient cells, namely T cells and thymic progenitors, were the source of high day-60 TCRbeta diversity in some patients.

As to this clonotype: Its antigen is unknown.

Unique molecular identifiers were built into the TCRbeta library. TCRdb re-derived calls from the PCR reads in MiXCR, one entry per CDR3 protein. The profile shows a few hundred thousand distinct CDR3 sequences, over 20% of them singletons. This CDR3 has 15 amino acids. Trimming removed 9 bases at V and 1 base at J, with 16 bases between. Germline V lookup: CDR1 ENHRY, CDR2 SYGVKD. This chain links TRBV10-3 with TRBJ2-1, with D hard to call. The source was PBMCs, collected before TCRalphabeta/CD19-depleted stem cell transplant. The TCR originated in a boy under two years old with Wiskott-Aldrich syndrome, due to receive a stem cell transplant. CDR3 DNA: TGTGCCATATCGGCATTTTTATTATCCTACAATGAGCAGTTCTTC. Its translation is CAISAFLLSYNEQFF.